These 21 T cell receptor beta chains came from one sample sequenced in a study of beta chain features in type 1 diabetes. The isolated RNA, all of it, was reverse transcribed, so expressed TCRB transcripts were what got sequenced. Clones were sequenced by immunoSEQ multiplex PCR, and TCRdb holds only the in-frame ones, with some missing. Of 120,000 or so clones in the sample, 15% to 20% were seen once. These receptors' targets are unknown. Study-level points and caveats: There was a moderate but significant shortening of TCRB CDR3s in all four CD4+ subsets of Type 1 diabetes patients.

Sequenced input: central memory CD4+ T cells from blood. Receptor source: a man aged 18 to 29 with type 1 diabetes.

The rearrangement uses TRBV6-5 and TRBJ2-5; D call uncertain. Trimming cost V 8 bases and J 4 bases, with 17 bases left between them. This CDR3 is built from 14 residues. Germline-derived CDR1 and CDR2 are MNHEY and SVGAGI. CDR3: CASAKKADSETQYF. For the CDR3, the DNA is TGTGCCAGCGCAAAGAAGGCCGACTCAGAGACCCAGTACTTC.

V and J are TRBV5-4 and TRBJ2-1, with TRBD2 identical over 7 bases. Germline values: CDR1 SGHNT, CDR2 YYREEE (reference sequence). This CDR3 is 17 amino acids long. Losses at the gene ends were 4 bases for V and 0 bases for J; bases not matched to a gene: 10. DNA for the CDR3: TGTGCCAGCAGCCCTATAGGAGCGGGAAGCTCCTACAATGAGCAGTTCTTC. As protein: CASSPIGAGSSYNEQFF.

This clone was seen a few times. A far larger clone is one nucleotide away, so this likely arose from a read error. Distinct nucleotide sequences in the sample also encode this CDR3. This chain connects TRBV29-1 to TRBJ2-1; 10 bases are shared with TRBD1. Germline V gene lookup returns CDR1 SQVTM and CDR2 ANQGSEA. The CDR3 consists of 14 residues. CDR3 sequence reads: CSVEGTGDSNEQFF. The DNA of the CDR3 is TGCAGCGTGGAAGGGACAGGGGATAGCAATGAGCAGTTCTTC.

DNA of the CDR3: TGTGCCTGTGACGAGTTGAACACCGGGGAGCTGTTTTTT. Translated: CACDELNTGELFF. V is TRBV30 and J is TRBJ2-2; no definite D call. Germline CDR1 is GTSNPN and CDR2 is SVGIG (reference sequence). Trimming stripped 6 bases from V and 1 base from J, with 9 bases between. The CDR3 runs 13 residues.

This chain links TRBV7-2 with TRBJ2-5, with no clear D. The length of the CDR3 is 13 residues. With 5 bases removed from V and 4 bases from J, the gap between germline ends came to 11 bases. Germline assignment: CDR1 SGHTA and CDR2 FQGNSA. CDR3 bases: TGTGCCAGCAGCCTGGCCGTGAGAGAGACCCAGTACTTC. It translates to CASSLAVRETQYF.

This clone showed up just a few times. The V and J genes are TRBV6-5 and TRBJ2-7, with D maybe TRBD2 (5 bases). V dropped 10 bases and J dropped 0 bases, with 13 bases sitting between them. The CDR3 loop spans 13 amino acids. The germline V gene has CDR1 MNHEY and CDR2 SVGAGI. CDR3 in amino acids: CATWTGSSYEQYF. CDR3 nucleotide sequence: TGTGCCACCTGGACGGGGAGCTCCTACGAGCAGTACTTC.

The V call is TRBV27, the J call TRBJ1-2; D not certain. The germline gives CDR1 MNHEY, CDR2 SMNVEV (reference sequence). This CDR3 comprises 12 residues. Deletions cut 4 bases from V and 6 bases from J, with 9 bases between. CDR3 in amino acids: CASSYSGDGYTF. The CDR3 DNA sequence: TGTGCCAGCAGTTACTCGGGCGATGGCTACACCTTC.

This clone was seen a few times. The chain links TRBV5-1 to TRBJ2-1, with 7 bases that match TRBD2. The CDR3 extends over 13 amino acids. Per the germline V gene, CDR1 is SGHRS and CDR2 is YFSETQ. Germline trimming cut 4 bases from V and 6 bases from J; bases unmatched to any gene: 4. Here the CDR3 reads CASSNPGGNEQFF. DNA for the CDR3: TGCGCCAGCAGCAACCCGGGGGGCAATGAGCAGTTCTTC.

This clone occurred a few times. The chain is built from TRBV30 and TRBJ1-3, with D possibly matching TRBD1 (5 bases). Per germline, CDR1 GTSNPN and CDR2 SVGIG (reference sequence). V gave up 4 bases and J gave up 4 bases, with 8 bases separating them. This CDR3 is built from 12 residues. The CDR3 region is CAWNWGGNTIYF. The CDR3 DNA follows: TGTGCCTGGAATTGGGGCGGAAACACCATATATTTT.

This clone was found a few times. The rearrangement links TRBV7-2 to TRBJ2-7; D unclear. CDR1 is SGHTA and CDR2 is FQGNSA in the germline V gene. This CDR3 is built from 15 residues. V was clipped by 2 bases and J by 4 bases, with 15 bases between them. In nucleotides, the CDR3 is TGTGCCAGCAGCTTATCCGCGACGCAGAATTACGAGCAGTACTTC. It codes for CASSLSATQNYEQYF. Full variable domain (outside the CDR3, taken from reference TRBV7-2 and TRBJ2-7): GAGVSQSPSNKVTEKGKDVELRCDPISGHTALYWYRQSLGQGLEFLIYFQGNSAPDKSGLPSDRFSAERTGGSVSTLTIQRTQQEDSAVYLCASSLSATQNYEQYFGPGTRLTVT.

There are a few counts of this clone. The chain is built from TRBV30 and TRBJ1-1, with no clear D. From germline, CDR1 is GTSNPN and CDR2 SVGIG (reference sequence). Trimming removed 0 bases from V and 5 bases from J, with 13 bases in between. The CDR3 runs 14 residues. The CDR3 DNA reads TGTGCCTGGAGTGTAGGCTCCTCGGGTACTGAAGCTTTCTTT. Protein sequence: CAWSVGSSGTEAFF.

Points on this clone: An end of the junction differs from the germline gene, which may be a read error. The genes are TRBV4-1 and TRBJ2-1; 9 bases map to TRBD2. The CDR3 extends over 16 amino acids. From germline, CDR1 is MGHRA and CDR2 YSYEKL. DNA for the CDR3: TGTGCCAGCAGTACCTCCGGGACTAGCCGGTACAATGAGCAGTTCTTC. Its protein product is CASSTSGTSRYNEQFF.

The rearrangement links TRBV29-1 to TRBJ1-2, with 9 bases fitting TRBD1. V lost 6 bases to trimming and J lost 4 bases; unmatched junction nucleotides: 9. This CDR3 spans 14 amino acids. Germline V lookup: CDR1 SQVTM, CDR2 ANQGSEA. This CDR3 reads CSVPDRGEIYGYTF. The CDR3 region has the DNA TGCAGCGTCCCGGACAGGGGCGAGATCTATGGCTACACCTTC.

V usage is TRBV18 and J usage is TRBJ1-5, with D possibly TRBD1 on 5 matching bases. Germline V gene sequence: CDR1 KGHSH, CDR2 LQKENI. Trimming cost V 1 base and J 2 bases, with 12 bases left between them. The CDR3 is made up of 16 amino acids. CDR3 amino acids: CASSPQDSGGNQPQHF. The DNA for the CDR3 is TGTGCCAGCTCACCACAAGACAGTGGCGGCAATCAGCCCCAGCATTTT. The variable domain in full, completed from reference TRBV18 and TRBJ1-5, reads NAGVMQNPRHLVRRRGQEARLRCSPMKGHSHVYWYRQLPEEGLKFMVYLQKENIIDESGMPKERFSAEFPKEGPSILRIQQVVRGDSAAYFCASSPQDSGGNQPQHFGDGTRLSIL.

CDR3 sequence: CASSRDAGQGGSDEQYF. The CDR3 region has the DNA TGTGCCAGCAGCCGAGATGCGGGACAGGGAGGCAGCGACGAGCAGTACTTC. The chain is built from TRBV5-4 and TRBJ2-7, with 9 bases fitting TRBD1. Per the germline V gene, CDR1 is SGHNT and CDR2 is YYREEE (reference sequence). J lost 5 bases, V lost 4 bases, and 16 bases had no gene match. This CDR3 has 17 amino acids. Combining the CDR3 with reference TRBV5-4 and TRBJ2-7 gives the whole variable domain ETGVTQSPTHLIKTRGQQVTLRCSSQSGHNTVSWYQQALGQGPQFIFQYYREEENGRGNFPPRFSGLQFPNYSSELNVNALELDDSALYLCASSRDAGQGGSDEQYFGPGTRLTVT.

The chain combines TRBV7-9 with TRBJ2-3; TRBD2 matches 7 bases. The germline CDR1 and CDR2 sequences are SEHNR and FQNEAQ (reference sequence). V was clipped by 1 base and J by 9 bases; unmatched bases: 1. The CDR3 spans 12 residues. DNA of the CDR3: TGTGCCAGCAGCTTAGGAGCGGGGACGCAGTATTTT. It codes for CASSLGAGTQYF.

This clone appeared a few times. An end of the junction does not agree with germline; a read error may underlie this. The sample carries other DNA sequences with the same CDR3. The chain carries TRBV13 and TRBJ2-1, with TRBD2 identical over 10 bases. CDR3 length: 17 amino acids. The germline CDR1 and CDR2 sequences are PRHDT and FYEKMQ (reference sequence). The CDR3 nucleotides are TGCGCCAGCAGCTTAGTTCCTAGCGGGAGAGGTTACAATGAGCAGTTCTTC. Its protein is CASSLVPSGRGYNEQFF.

The genes are TRBV27 and TRBJ2-6; D might be TRBD1 (5 bases). Per germline, CDR1 MNHEY and CDR2 SMNVEV (reference sequence). V was trimmed by 5 bases and J by 4 bases, leaving 21 bases between them. This CDR3 contains 18 residues. The CDR3 is CASSLSRQGDVGANVLTF. The CDR3 DNA reads as TGTGCCAGCAGTCTCTCGCGGCAGGGCGACGTCGGGGCCAACGTCCTGACTTTC.

This chain connects TRBV30 to TRBJ1-4, with D possibly being TRBD1 (5 bases). Deletions cut 0 bases from V and 3 bases from J, with 17 bases between. This CDR3 comprises 17 residues. CDR1 and CDR2 (germline): GTSNPN, SVGIG (reference sequence). The CDR3 sequence is CAWSVRTPGGANEKLFF. Here the CDR3 DNA reads TGTGCCTGGAGTGTACGGACACCGGGAGGGGCTAATGAAAAACTGTTTTTT.

CDR3 region: CASSLGFRRKINSPLHF. The CDR3 nucleotides are TGTGCCAGCAGCTTGGGATTTAGGCGGAAGATAAATTCACCCCTCCACTTT. This chain joins TRBV5-5 and TRBJ1-6; D remains ambiguous. The CDR3 has 17 residues. CDR1 is SGHKS, CDR2 YYEKEE, per germline (reference sequence). The V end lost 0 bases, the J end lost 7 bases, and 17 bases lay between the germline ends.

This clone was observed a handful of times. V gene TRBV27 combines with J gene TRBJ1-1; possibly TRBD1 for D (5 bases). From germline, CDR1 is MNHEY and CDR2 SMNVEV (reference sequence). V was pared by 2 bases and J by 0 bases, with 13 bases between. The length of the CDR3 is 16 residues. The CDR3 sequence is CASSLKGANMNTEAFF. The CDR3 nucleotides are TGTGCCAGCAGTTTAAAAGGGGCTAACATGAACACTGAAGCTTTCTTT.